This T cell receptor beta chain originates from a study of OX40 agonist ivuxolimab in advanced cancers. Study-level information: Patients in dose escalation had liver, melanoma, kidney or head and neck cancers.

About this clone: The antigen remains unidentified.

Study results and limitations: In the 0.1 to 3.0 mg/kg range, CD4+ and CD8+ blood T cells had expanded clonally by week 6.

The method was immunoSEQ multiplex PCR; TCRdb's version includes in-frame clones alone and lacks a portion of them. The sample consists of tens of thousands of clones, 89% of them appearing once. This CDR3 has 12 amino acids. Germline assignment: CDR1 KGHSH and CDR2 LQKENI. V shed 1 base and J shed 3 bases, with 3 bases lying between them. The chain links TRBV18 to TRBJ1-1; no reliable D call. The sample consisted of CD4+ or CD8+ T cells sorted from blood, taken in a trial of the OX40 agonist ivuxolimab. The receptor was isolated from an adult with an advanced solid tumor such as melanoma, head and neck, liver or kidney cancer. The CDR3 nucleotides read TGTGCCAGCTCACCACTTTACACTGAAGCTTTCTTT. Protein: CASSPLYTEAFF.